This passage covers 21 T cell receptor beta chains from one sample sequenced in a study of shared clonotypes between healthy human individuals. Selected positively for CCR7 and CD45RO-negative, naive CD8 cells excluded terminally differentiated effector memory CD45RA+ cells. Clones were read by immunoSEQ multiplex PCR, and TCRdb kept only the in-frame ones, dropping some. This table has hundreds of thousands of clones, roughly 96% appearing once. The sample comprised naive CD8+ T cells sorted from blood. The receptors shown here come from a woman aged 30 to 39 in good health.

V gene TRBV27 combines with J gene TRBJ1-1; 9 bases agree with TRBD1. The trim removed 6 bases at V and 0 bases at J, leaving 14 bases unmatched. CDR1 and CDR2 from the germline V gene are MNHEY and SMNVEV (reference sequence). CDR3 size: 18 residues. For the CDR3, the DNA is TGTGCCAGCAGCGATCTCTCCGGGACAGGGTTTTTGAACACTGAAGCTTTCTTT. Translation: CASSDLSGTGFLNTEAFF.

In its sample, this clone was seen once. The chain is built from TRBV13 and TRBJ2-7; the D is unclear. The ends were cut back, 0 bases at V and 5 bases at J, with 17 bases in the middle. The CDR3 sequence is 16 residues long. Germline CDR1 PRHDT, CDR2 FYEKMQ (reference sequence). Written as DNA, the CDR3 is TGTGCCAGCAGCTTAGGCCCTATTACCCTGTTAGACGAGCAGTACTTC. The encoded protein is CASSLGPITLLDEQYF. Using reference TRBV13 and TRBJ2-7 for the parts outside the CDR3, the full variable domain is AAGVIQSPRHLIKEKRETATLKCYPIPRHDTVYWYQQGPGQDPQFLISFYEKMQSDKGSIPDRFSAQQFSDYHSELNMSSLELGDSALYFCASSLGPITLLDEQYFGPGTRLTVT.

V is TRBV5-1 and J is TRBJ2-4, with 10 bases that match TRBD1. The length of the CDR3 is 16 residues. Germline V gene data show CDR1 as SGHRS and CDR2 as YFSETQ. The V gene end was trimmed by 3 bases and the J gene end by 7 bases; junction bases not matched to a gene: 10. As DNA, the CDR3 is TGCGCCAGCAGCTCGGGACAGGGGCCCACAGGGAACATTCAGTACTTC. Translation: CASSSGQGPTGNIQYF.

The V call is TRBV7-9, the J call TRBJ2-4, with TRBD2 matching 10 bases. Germline assignment: CDR1 SEHNR and CDR2 FQNEAQ (reference sequence). Trimming at V came to 2 bases and at J to 5 bases, leaving 3 bases not matched to a gene. The CDR3 sequence is 15 residues long. CDR3 protein: CASSLSGRGENIQYF. Here the CDR3 DNA reads TGTGCCAGCAGCTTAAGCGGGAGGGGGGAAAACATTCAGTACTTC. Drawing the rest from reference TRBV7-9 and TRBJ2-4, the complete variable domain is DTGVSQNPRHKITKRGQNVTFRCDPISEHNRLYWYRQTLGQGPEFLTYFQNEAQLEKSRLLSDRFSAERPKGSFSTLEIQRTEQGDSAMYLCASSLSGRGENIQYFGAGTRLSVL.

This chain connects TRBV10-3 to TRBJ1-1, with D unclear. The CDR3 is made up of 15 amino acids. V was shortened by 4 bases and J by 0 bases, with 12 bases between the two germline ends. Germline CDR1 reads ENHRY; CDR2 reads SYGVKD. This CDR3 is CAISAWGTVNTEAFF. In DNA form, the CDR3 reads TGTGCCATCAGTGCGTGGGGTACGGTGAACACTGAAGCTTTCTTT.

The chain is built from TRBV7-9 and TRBJ2-5; weak D call: TRBD2 (6 bases). Germline CDR1 and CDR2: SEHNR and FQNEAQ (reference sequence). The CDR3 extends over 16 amino acids. V was trimmed by 1 base and J by 3 bases, leaving 15 bases between them. The CDR3 bases are TGTGCCAGCAGCTTAGGGTTCGGGGGTAGGGAAGAGACCCAGTACTTC. As protein: CASSLGFGGREETQYF. The whole variable domain, remainder taken from reference TRBV7-9 and TRBJ2-5, is DTGVSQNPRHKITKRGQNVTFRCDPISEHNRLYWYRQTLGQGPEFLTYFQNEAQLEKSRLLSDRFSAERPKGSFSTLEIQRTEQGDSAMYLCASSLGFGGREETQYFGPGTRLLVL.

About this clone itself: Other DNA sequences within the sample encode an identical CDR3. This chain joins TRBV7-9 and TRBJ2-5; D uncertain. The CDR3 has 11 residues. The V end lost 1 base, the J end lost 5 bases, and 2 bases lay between the germline ends. Germline CDR1 is SEHNR and CDR2 is FQNEAQ (reference sequence). CDR3 loop: CASSLVETQYF. CDR3 bases: TGTGCCAGCAGCTTAGTTGAGACCCAGTACTTC.

J is TRBJ2-3 and V is TRBV28, with 8 bases lining up with TRBD2. CDR3 size: 16 residues. V lost 5 bases to trimming and J lost 2 bases; unmatched junction nucleotides: 9. Germline-derived CDR1 and CDR2 are MDHEN and SYDVKM. CDR3 bases: TGTGCCAGCAGTCCCGACCGACTAGCGTTCACAGATACGCAGTATTTT. Translating it yields CASSPDRLAFTDTQYF.

The J gene is TRBJ2-7, the V gene TRBV7-9; D not certain. Between the trimmed V and J ends, which lost 5 bases and 3 bases, there was a span of 8 bases. CDR1 is SEHNR and CDR2 is FQNEAQ in the germline V gene (reference sequence). This CDR3 comprises 12 residues. The CDR3, as DNA: TGTGCCAGCAGCGTATCCTACTACGAGCAGTACTTC. Encoded protein: CASSVSYYEQYF.

Comment on this clone: Additional DNA sequences in this sample encode the identical CDR3. This chain joins TRBV7-8 and TRBJ1-1; D unclear. This CDR3 has 14 residues. Germline V gives CDR1 SGHVS, CDR2 FQNEAQ. Trimming stripped 1 base from V and 1 base from J, with 7 bases between. The CDR3 protein is CASSLGGPNTEAFF. CDR3 DNA sequence: TGTGCCAGCAGCTTAGGCGGACCGAACACTGAAGCTTTCTTT. Complete variable domain (other parts from reference TRBV7-8 and TRBJ1-1): GAGVSQSPRYKVAKRGQDVALRCDPISGHVSLFWYQQALGQGPEFLTYFQNEAQLDKSGLPSDRFFAERPEGSVSTLKIQRTQQEDSAVYLCASSLGGPNTEAFFGQGTRLTVV.

The chain carries TRBV2 and TRBJ2-7, with a tentative D call TRBD2 (5 bases). The CDR3 is 15 residues long. In germline, CDR1 is SNHLY, CDR2 FYNNEI. Trimming removed 1 base from V and 2 bases from J, with 12 bases in between. The CDR3 DNA reads as TGTGCCAGCAGTGAAGAATTGGCGGAGGCCTACGAGCAGTACTTC. Protein product: CASSEELAEAYEQYF. The complete variable domain, with remaining parts taken from reference TRBV2 and TRBJ2-7, reads EPEVTQTPSHQVTQMGQEVILRCVPISNHLYFYWYRQILGQKVEFLVSFYNNEISEKSEIFDDQFSVERPDGSNFTLKIRSTKLEDSAMYFCASSEELAEAYEQYFGPGTRLTVT.

The chain combines TRBV28 with TRBJ1-2; 9 nucleotides agree with TRBD1. The V gene's germline CDR1 is MDHEN and CDR2 SYDVKM. CDR3 size: 13 residues. V was clipped by 8 bases and J by 5 bases; unmatched bases: 6. Here the CDR3 reads CASSGDRVYGYTF. Written as DNA, the CDR3 is TGTGCCAGCTCCGGGGACAGGGTTTATGGCTACACCTTC.

This clone has just one count. The chain carries TRBV29-1 and TRBJ1-3, with D unresolved. Per the germline V gene, CDR1 is SQVTM and CDR2 is ANQGSEA. Trimming shortened V by 1 base and J by 7 bases, and 8 bases separated the two germline ends. This CDR3 has 12 amino acids. DNA of the CDR3: TGCAGCGTTGAAGGGGATGGTAACACCATATATTTT. Amino acids: CSVEGDGNTIYF.

The chain is built from TRBV27 and TRBJ2-1; possible D gene TRBD1, 6 bases. CDR3 size: 14 residues. V was pared by 2 bases and J by 4 bases, with 9 bases between. Germline V lookup: CDR1 MNHEY, CDR2 SMNVEV (reference sequence). The CDR3 sequence: CASSLPGQYNEQFF. The CDR3 DNA reads TGTGCCAGCAGTTTACCCGGACAGTACAATGAGCAGTTCTTC.

The CDR3 is CASSSGRHEQYF. The DNA of the CDR3 is TGTGCCAGTAGCAGCGGGAGGCATGAGCAGTACTTC. The gene calls are TRBV19 and TRBJ2-7; 9 nucleotides match TRBD2. The CDR3 covers 12 residues. The germline CDR1 and CDR2 sequences are LNHDA and SQIVND (reference sequence). Losses at the gene ends were 6 bases for V and 7 bases for J; bases not matched to a gene: 4.

The chain recombines TRBV10-3 with TRBJ2-7, with 10 bases aligning to TRBD1. In germline, CDR1 is ENHRY, CDR2 SYGVKD. There are 16 residues in the CDR3. Unmatched junction bases numbered 12, after V lost 3 bases and J lost 7 bases. The chain's CDR3 is CAISDAGTGAFWEQYF. The CDR3, as DNA: TGTGCCATCAGTGATGCCGGGACAGGGGCCTTTTGGGAGCAGTACTTC.

This clone appeared a single time. The chain combines TRBV14 with TRBJ2-5; D might be TRBD1 (6 bases). CDR1 is SGHDN, CDR2 FVKESK, per germline. V was clipped by 0 bases and J by 7 bases, with 18 bases between them. The CDR3 has 16 residues. The CDR3 protein is CASSQDTGSISGTQYF. The CDR3 region has the DNA TGTGCCAGCAGCCAAGATACAGGGTCCATTTCGGGGACCCAGTACTTC. Combining the CDR3 with reference TRBV14 and TRBJ2-5 gives the whole variable domain EAGVTQFPSHSVIEKGQTVTLRCDPISGHDNLYWYRRVMGKEIKFLLHFVKESKQDESGMPNNRFLAERTGGTYSTLKVQPAELEDSGVYFCASSQDTGSISGTQYFGPGTRLLVL.

This clone was seen more than once but under ten times. This chain joins TRBV29-1 and TRBJ1-5; possibly TRBD1 for D (5 bases). This CDR3 spans 13 amino acids. Germline V gene lookup returns CDR1 SQVTM and CDR2 ANQGSEA. V lost 6 bases, J lost 2 bases, and 11 bases lay in between. CDR3 coding DNA: TGCAGCGTAAGGGGTGGTCGCAATCAGCCCCAGCATTTT. Residues: CSVRGGRNQPQHF.

This clone was found once. V usage is TRBV5-1 and J usage is TRBJ2-7; the match to TRBD2 covers 9 bases. This CDR3 contains 15 residues. V gave up 1 base and J gave up 0 bases; unmatched junction bases: 2. Per germline, CDR1 SGHRS and CDR2 YFSETQ. The chain's CDR3 is CASSLLTSGSYEQYF. For the CDR3, the DNA is TGCGCCAGCAGCTTGTTGACTAGCGGCTCCTACGAGCAGTACTTC.

The rearrangement joins TRBV27 to TRBJ2-1; a possible D gene is TRBD2 (5 bases). This CDR3 spans 15 amino acids. Germline values: CDR1 MNHEY, CDR2 SMNVEV (reference sequence). Deletions cut 1 base from V and 9 bases from J, with 16 bases between. The DNA of the CDR3 is TGTGCCAGCAGTTTATTACGGGATAGGTTCAGTGAGCAGTTCTTC. It is translated as CASSLLRDRFSEQFF.

V gene TRBV27 combines with J gene TRBJ2-1; D is unresolved. The CDR3 runs to 12 residues. In germline, CDR1 is MNHEY, CDR2 SMNVEV (reference sequence). V was trimmed by 5 bases and J by 9 bases, leaving 11 bases between them. The CDR3 protein is CASSPTGGEQFF. The CDR3 DNA reads TGTGCCAGCAGTCCCACCGGTGGTGAGCAGTTCTTC.